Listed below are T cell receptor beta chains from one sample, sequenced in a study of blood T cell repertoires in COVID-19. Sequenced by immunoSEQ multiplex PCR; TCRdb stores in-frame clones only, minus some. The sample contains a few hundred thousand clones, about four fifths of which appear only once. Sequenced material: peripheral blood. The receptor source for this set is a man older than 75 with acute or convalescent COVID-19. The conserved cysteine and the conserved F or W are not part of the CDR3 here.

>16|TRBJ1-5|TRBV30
AWSGGTGGPNSNQPQH
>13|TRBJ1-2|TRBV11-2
ATTIGQGKYYGYT
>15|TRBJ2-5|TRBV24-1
ATSEDPGQKYQETQY
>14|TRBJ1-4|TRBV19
ASTPAGVRANEKLF
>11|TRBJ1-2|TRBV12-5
ASGPPGAYGYT
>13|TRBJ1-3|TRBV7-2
ASSLDSGSGNTIY
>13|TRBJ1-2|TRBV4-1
ASSQDLGGALPGT
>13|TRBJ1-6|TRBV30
AWSVTGTYNSPLH
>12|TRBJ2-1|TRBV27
ASSYRTRVNEQF
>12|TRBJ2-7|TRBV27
ASSFQGLAGDRN
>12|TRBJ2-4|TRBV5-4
ASSPDNNKNIQY
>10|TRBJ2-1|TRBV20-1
SASLTYNEQF
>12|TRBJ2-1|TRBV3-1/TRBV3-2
ASSGTGGFNEQF
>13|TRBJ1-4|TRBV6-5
ASSYFTGTNEKLF
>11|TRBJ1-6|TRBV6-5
ASSYKGDSPLH
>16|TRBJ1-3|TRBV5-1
ASSLGRTGAPRGNTIY
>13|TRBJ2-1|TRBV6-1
ASIRAGDRANEQF
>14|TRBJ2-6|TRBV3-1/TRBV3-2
ASSQRGASGANVLT
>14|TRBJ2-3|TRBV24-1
ATSPWGAGAEDTQY
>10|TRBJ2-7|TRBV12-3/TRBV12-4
ASSLAPGEPY
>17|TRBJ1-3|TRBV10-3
AISEDRGRVGASGNTIY
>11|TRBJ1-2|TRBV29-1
SVEGQGSYGYT
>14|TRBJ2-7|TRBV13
ASSLGVQGIRHEQY
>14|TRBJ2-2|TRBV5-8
ASTPRSTSGTGELF
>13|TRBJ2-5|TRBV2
ASRTGLGSQETQY
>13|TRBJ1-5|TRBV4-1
ASSQDRGRGQPQH
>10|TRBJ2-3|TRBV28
ASSPTGGTQY
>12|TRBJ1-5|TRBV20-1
SASPGTGRQPQH
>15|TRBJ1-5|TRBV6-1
ASSDASGTGTYQPQH
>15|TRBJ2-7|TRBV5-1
ASSSGRPDTFSYEQY
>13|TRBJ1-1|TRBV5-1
ASSYGTGGGTEAF
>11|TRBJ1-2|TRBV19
ASSIRDSGGYT
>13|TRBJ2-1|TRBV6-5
ASSSPGQGKNEQF
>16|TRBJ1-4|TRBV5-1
ASSPQPRTGGRYEKLF
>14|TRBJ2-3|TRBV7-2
ASSFQFRRGADTQY
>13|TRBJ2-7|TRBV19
ASSIRTSGSYEQY
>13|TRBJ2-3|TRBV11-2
ASSPDTYGRDTQY
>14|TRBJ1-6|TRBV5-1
ASSLETGLAGRPLH
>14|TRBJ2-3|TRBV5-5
ASSLGPASGKDTQY
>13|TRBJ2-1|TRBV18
ASSPGVGSYNEQF
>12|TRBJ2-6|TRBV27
ATGQGAGANVLT
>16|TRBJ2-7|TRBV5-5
ATRVFLRLAGGPGEQY
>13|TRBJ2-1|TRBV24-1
ATSPGFTLHGEQF
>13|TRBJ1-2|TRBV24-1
ATSDRRGGANGYT
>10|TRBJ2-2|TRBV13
ASSHRAGELF
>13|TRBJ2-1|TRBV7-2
ASSLSRQTYNEQF
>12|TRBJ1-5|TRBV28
ASSLRQFNQPQH
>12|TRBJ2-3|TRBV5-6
ASSLRTITDTQY
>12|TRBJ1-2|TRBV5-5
ASSSKTGARART
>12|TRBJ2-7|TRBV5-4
ASSSGESWYEQY
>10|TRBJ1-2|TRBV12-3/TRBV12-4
ASSLTSGGYT
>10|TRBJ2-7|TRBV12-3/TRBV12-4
ASRGTGYEQY
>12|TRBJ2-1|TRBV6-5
ASSQRGDRPEQF
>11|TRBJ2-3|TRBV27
ASSRQGTDTQY